A selection of T cell receptor beta chains follows, all from one sample in a study of blood T cell repertoires in COVID-19. Clones were read by immunoSEQ multiplex PCR, and TCRdb kept only the in-frame ones, dropping some. The sample yields roughly 350,000 clones, 87% seen once. Sequencing input: peripheral blood. Receptors originate from a woman aged 45 to 65 with COVID-19, enrolled during active disease. The CDR3 runs from the conserved cysteine through the conserved F or W. The D gene is left open where the match is weak. Rows give clone size only sometimes, using once, few, many, or a class for an expanded clone.

-	TRBV9	-	TRBJ1-1	16	CASSVSPAGTNTEAFF	TGTGCCAGCAGCGTGAGTCCGGCGGGGACTAACACTGAAGCTTTCTTT
TRBD1	TRBV9	-	TRBJ2-1	13	CASSPRTGGIRFF	TGTGCCAGCAGCCCCAGGACAGGGGGTATTCGGTTCTTC
-	TRBV3-1/TRBV3-2	few	TRBJ1-1	16	CASSQDRGGRATEAFF	TGTGCCAGCAGCCAAGATCGGGGGGGAAGGGCCACTGAAGCTTTCTTT
-	TRBV24-1	-	TRBJ2-1	17	CATSDPSGDDSYNEQFF	TGTGCCACCAGTGACCCTTCGGGGGACGACTCCTACAATGAGCAGTTCTTC
-	TRBV7-7	-	TRBJ2-1	13	CASSFERNNEQFF	TGTGCTAGCAGCTTCGAGCGGAACAATGAGCAGTTCTTC
TRBD1	TRBV7-2	-	TRBJ1-2	16	CASSSGQGLANGGYTF	TGTGCCAGCAGCTCCGGACAGGGACTAGCTAACGGTGGCTACACCTTC
TRBD1	TRBV5-4	-	TRBJ2-7	13	CASRGQGPYEQYF	TGTGCCAGCAGGGGACAGGGGCCTTACGAGCAGTACTTC
TRBD1	TRBV6-2/TRBV6-3	once	TRBJ2-2	15	CASSWDRANTGELFF	TGTGCCAGCAGCTGGGACAGGGCGAACACCGGGGAGCTGTTTTTT
TRBD1	TRBV6-2/TRBV6-3	-	TRBJ2-5	18	CASSSRTPDRAYQETQYF	TGTGCCAGCAGTTCCCGAACGCCTGACAGGGCCTACCAAGAGACCCAGTACTTC
-	TRBV7-2	-	TRBJ2-4	12	CASSLVDNIQYF	TGTGCCAGCAGCTTAGTAGATAACATTCAGTACTTC
TRBD2	TRBV6-1	once	TRBJ2-1	15	CASSEGASGSGEQFF	TGTGCCAGCAGTGAAGGAGCTAGCGGGAGTGGTGAGCAGTTCTTC
-	TRBV7-9	-	TRBJ1-4	14	CATTPGSTNEKLFF	TGTGCCACCACACCGGGGTCAACTAATGAAAAACTGTTTTTT
TRBD2	TRBV7-3	-	TRBJ2-1	15	CASSLLAGVYNEQFF	TGTGCCAGCAGCTTACTAGCGGGAGTGTACAATGAGCAGTTCTTC
-	TRBV7-9	-	TRBJ2-7	11	CASSFFYEQYF	TGTGCCAGCAGCTTCTTCTACGAGCAGTACTTC
-	TRBV5-1	-	TRBJ2-2	15	CASSSGAFDTGELFF	TGCGCCAGCAGTAGCGGAGCTTTTGACACCGGGGAGCTGTTTTTT
-	TRBV27	-	TRBJ2-5	16	CASSPGWGQGSETQYF	TGTGCCAGCAGTCCGGGATGGGGACAAGGGTCGGAGACCCAGTACTTC
TRBD1	TRBV30	many	TRBJ2-1	15	CAWSVTGGLGNEQFF	TGTGCCTGGAGTGTTACAGGGGGTCTGGGCAATGAGCAGTTCTTC
TRBD2	TRBV4-2	-	TRBJ2-5	15	CASSQGDGRGETQYF	TGTGCCAGCAGCCAAGGGGACGGGAGGGGCGAGACCCAGTACTTC
-	TRBV23-1	-	TRBJ2-7	17	CASSRPLASRYSYEQYF	TGCGCCAGCAGTCGTCCGTTGGCTAGCCGGTACTCCTACGAGCAGTACTTC
TRBD1	TRBV15	few	TRBJ1-1	17	CATRPGQGVGPITEAFF	TGTGCCACCAGGCCGGGACAGGGGGTCGGACCTATCACTGAAGCTTTCTTT
-	TRBV11-3	few	TRBJ2-1	18	CASSLDGSGQSTYNEQFF	TGTGCCAGCAGCTTAGATGGCTCTGGACAATCTACCTACAATGAGCAGTTCTTC
-	TRBV19	-	TRBJ1-5	20	CASSIWKFGAGTMNNQPQHF	TGTGCCAGTAGTATCTGGAAGTTCGGGGCAGGGACTATGAATAATCAGCCCCAGCATTTT
TRBD2	TRBV3-1/TRBV3-2	once	TRBJ2-1	17	CASSSGLAGVWYNEQFF	TGTGCCAGCAGTTCGGGACTAGCGGGAGTTTGGTACAATGAGCAGTTCTTC
TRBD1	TRBV7-2	-	TRBJ2-7	15	CASSSPRQGFYEQYF	TGTGCCAGCAGCTCCCCCCGACAGGGGTTCTACGAGCAGTACTTC
-	TRBV5-6	-	TRBJ1-5	19	CASSFGGEFRRGLNQPQHF	TGTGCCAGCAGCTTCGGGGGAGAGTTCAGGCGGGGGCTCAATCAGCCCCAGCATTTT
-	TRBV7-9	-	TRBJ2-5	17	CASSLAPFGGKGRTQYF	TGTGCCAGCAGCTTAGCTCCCTTCGGGGGAAAGGGCCGGACCCAGTACTTC
TRBD2	TRBV19	-	TRBJ2-1	15	CASKPGTSGYNEQFF	TGTGCCAGTAAACCCGGGACTAGCGGTTACAATGAGCAGTTCTTC
TRBD1	TRBV29-1	-	TRBJ1-1	13	CSVEEVFRGRAFF	TGCAGCGTTGAAGAGGTGTTCAGGGGGCGAGCTTTCTTT
-	TRBV7-2	-	TRBJ2-7	12	CASSLVPYEQYF	TGTGCCAGCAGCTTAGTTCCGTACGAGCAGTACTTC
TRBD1	TRBV6-7	-	TRBJ2-7	14	CASSPGTVSYEQYF	TGTGCCAGCAGCCCAGGGACAGTTTCCTACGAGCAGTACTTC
TRBD2	TRBV2	-	TRBJ2-1	14	CASGQRGNYNEQFF	TGTGCCAGCGGGCAGCGGGGAAACTACAATGAGCAGTTCTTC
TRBD2	TRBV29-1	-	TRBJ2-1	16	CSVRTARSGMVNEQFF	TGCAGCGTTCGGACCGCCAGGAGCGGGATGGTTAATGAGCAGTTCTTC
-	TRBV6-5	-	TRBJ1-2	14	CASSRGDGGGGYTF	TGTGCCAGCAGTCGTGGAGACGGGGGAGGAGGCTACACCTTC
TRBD1	TRBV14	-	TRBJ1-6	17	CASSQAHGTGQRSPLHF	TGTGCCAGCAGCCAAGCACACGGGACAGGGCAAAGATCACCCCTCCACTTT
-	TRBV7-3	-	TRBJ1-2	13	CASSLSREDGYTF	TGTGCCAGCAGCTTAAGCAGGGAGGATGGCTACACCTTC
TRBD1	TRBV30	-	TRBJ2-5	16	CAWSGRRGGLGETQYF	TGTGCCTGGAGTGGGAGGAGAGGGGGCCTGGGAGAGACCCAGTACTTC
TRBD1	TRBV10-3	-	TRBJ2-1	15	CAIRQGANPYNEQFF	TGTGCCATCAGGCAGGGGGCTAACCCCTACAATGAGCAGTTCTTC
TRBD1	TRBV5-4	-	TRBJ1-1	14	CASSPWDRVTEAFF	TGTGCCAGCAGCCCCTGGGACAGGGTTACTGAAGCTTTCTTT
-	TRBV9	-	TRBJ2-7	15	CASSYTGTPDYEQYF	TGTGCCAGCAGTTATACCGGGACACCGGACTACGAGCAGTACTTC
-	TRBV5-1	-	TRBJ2-7	14	CASSLVVESYEQYF	TGCGCCAGCAGCTTGGTGGTAGAGTCCTACGAGCAGTACTTC
TRBD2	TRBV2	-	TRBJ2-1	16	CASSRGTSGGYNEQFF	TGTGCCAGCAGCCGAGGGACTAGCGGAGGCTACAATGAGCAGTTCTTC